The following is a TCR beta chain sequence with its context. Its antigen is still unknown. The sample belongs to a study of blood T cells in healthy people across ages. Overall study results and limits: The long-lived group displayed more naive CD4+ cells, plus higher diversity, than the aged donors did. Not knowing donor CMV status may have confounded expanded clonotype changes.

CDR3 length: 16 amino acids. Per germline, CDR1 SGHTA and CDR2 FQGNSA. Trimming removed 3 bases from V and 10 bases from J, with 21 bases in between. Researchers collected approximately 9.5 milliliters of peripheral blood from every single donor. The use of a sample-barcoded 5' primer and a J-beta primer mix characterized a second PCR of roughly 7 to 11 cycles. All cDNA molecules were each tagged by a template-switch adaptor with 12 random nucleotides. Each CDR3 protein is one row after TCRdb ran MiXCR on the 5' RACE reads. The profile shows over 950,000 distinct CDR3 sequences, 35% to 45% of them singletons.

The origin of this receptor is a man aged 18-30 years in good health. Specimen: blood. This chain links TRBV7-2 with TRBJ1-4; D is possibly TRBD1 (6 bases). The chain's CDR3 is CASSLRQGPIEGKLFF. CDR3 DNA sequence: TGTGCCAGCAGCTTGCGCCAGGGGCCCATAGAAGGAAAACTGTTTTTT.